This TCR beta chain was sequenced during a study of neoadjuvant anti-PD-1 for oral cavity cancer. This CDR3 region has 15 residues. Per germline, CDR1 SQVTM and CDR2 ANQGSEA. V lost 0 bases, J lost 8 bases, and 17 bases lay in between. TCRdb's copy holds only in-frame clones and misses some; the assay was immunoSEQ multiplex PCR. Here the sample spans more than 13,000 clones, about three quarters being singletons. Time point in this sample: after neoadjuvant nivolumab, at surgical resection. This chain joins TRBV29-1 and TRBJ2-1, with D tentatively TRBD1 (7 bases). Sample: PBMCs, taken after nivolumab (anti-PD-1) treatment. This TCR came from a person aged 40-85 years with oral cavity squamous cell carcinoma. Here the CDR3 DNA reads TGCAGCGTTGAAGATCAGGGGGGAAGCCCCGATGAGCAGTTCTTC. Translated, it gives CSVEDQGGSPDEQFF.